Following are 6 T cell receptor beta chains from one sample sequenced in a study of beta chain features in type 1 diabetes. Study conclusions and caveats: Shortening that was moderate but significant affected the TCRB CDR3s of Type 1 diabetes patients in all four CD4+ subsets.

Expressed TCRB transcripts were sequenced, since all the RNA that had been isolated was reverse transcribed. Clones were read by immunoSEQ multiplex PCR, and TCRdb kept only the in-frame ones, dropping some. Of about 130,000 clones listed, 7% to 10% are singletons. These receptors' antigens are unknown. The source material was central memory CD4+ T cells from blood. The receptors shown here come from a man aged 25 to 40 with type 1 diabetes.

This clone has a handful of counts. This chain connects TRBV7-2 to TRBJ2-1, with D possibly TRBD2 on 6 matching bases. In germline, CDR1 is SGHTA, CDR2 FQGNSA. V was shortened by 5 bases and J by 10 bases, with 24 bases between the two germline ends. The CDR3 has 16 amino acids. The CDR3 region is CASSPSRPPSREEQFF. In nucleotides, the CDR3 is TGTGCCAGCAGCCCGAGCCGGCCCCCGTCACGGGAGGAGCAGTTCTTC.

This rearrangement joins TRBV28 to TRBJ1-1, with 7 bases that match TRBD1. The V gene end was trimmed by 3 bases and the J gene end by 3 bases; junction bases not matched to a gene: 1. The CDR3 covers 13 residues. Germline CDR1 and CDR2: MDHEN and SYDVKM. The CDR3 DNA reads TGTGCCAGCAGTTTTCAGGGGGACACTGAAGCTTTCTTT. Translation gives CASSFQGDTEAFF.

This clone was detected only a few times. V usage is TRBV18 and J usage is TRBJ1-2; 8 positions agree with TRBD1. Germline trimming cut 3 bases from V and 7 bases from J; bases unmatched to any gene: 4. The CDR3 has 13 amino acids. Germline lookup yields CDR1 KGHSH and CDR2 LQKENI. DNA of the CDR3: TGTGCCAGCTCACCGGACAGGGAAGCTGGCTACACCTTC. Translation gives CASSPDREAGYTF.

Worth noting for this clone: Within the sample, other DNA sequences also encode this same CDR3. The V gene is TRBV6-1, the J gene TRBJ2-1; D may be TRBD2 (6 bases). The CDR3 runs to 12 residues. The germline V gene encodes CDR1 MNHNS and CDR2 SASEGT. Trimming took 3 bases from V and 7 from J, leaving 7 bases between them. For the CDR3, the DNA is TGTGCCAGCAGTGATGGGGGGAATGAGCAGTTCTTC. It is translated as CASSDGGNEQFF.

The CDR3 DNA follows: TGTGCCAGCACCGTTAGCGCAGCTAATTCACCCCTCCACTTT. Translating it yields CASTVSAANSPLHF. The chain employs TRBV6-6 and TRBJ1-6; the D is unclear. V shed 7 bases and J shed 6 bases, with 13 bases lying between them. CDR3 length equals 14 residues. Germline CDR1 is MNHNY and CDR2 is SVGAGI (reference sequence).

V gene TRBV7-3 combines with J gene TRBJ1-2; no clear D. V was cut by 3 bases and J by 4 bases, with 9 bases left in between. CDR1 SGHTA and CDR2 FQGTGA come from the germline V gene. The CDR3 runs 13 residues. CDR3 bases: TGTGCCAGCAGCTTCGGTGGCGGCTATGGCTACACCTTC. Residues: CASSFGGGYGYTF.